The 21 T cell receptor beta chains listed next were all sequenced from one sample in a study of T cell responses to AZD1222 COVID-19 vaccine. The repertoire was sequenced with immunoSEQ multiplex PCR; TCRdb's copy has only in-frame clones and lacks some. The table shows approximately 73,000 clones, with over 80% occurring only once. The material sequenced was peripheral blood, taken on day 0 of AZD1222 vaccination. The receptors here all came from an adult in good health.

The CDR3 region is CASSQTVNTEAFF. The DNA of the CDR3 is TGTGCCAGCAGCCAGACAGTGAACACTGAAGCTTTCTTT. V gene TRBV5-5 combines with J gene TRBJ1-1, with D possibly being TRBD1 (5 bases). Looked up from germline, CDR1 is SGHKS and CDR2 is YYEKEE (reference sequence). The CDR3 has 13 amino acids. Trimming cost V 4 bases and J 0 bases, with 7 bases left between them.

This clone was seen a single time. The chain couples TRBV6-5 to TRBJ2-1, with 8 bases lining up with TRBD2. With 6 bases clipped from V and 2 bases from J, the junction kept 3 bases outside the gene matches. Germline V gives CDR1 MNHEY, CDR2 SVGAGI. The CDR3 length is 14 residues. CDR3 loop: CASRAGGPYNEQFF. For the CDR3, the DNA is TGTGCCAGCAGGGCGGGGGGTCCCTACAATGAGCAGTTCTTC.

The CDR3 DNA reads TGTGCCAGCAGCCAAGAGGCGGTAAGCACTGCTTATGGCTACACCTTC. Translation gives CASSQEAVSTAYGYTF. The rearrangement joins TRBV3-1 (or the pseudogene TRBV3-2) to TRBJ1-2, with no clear D. Germline loops: CDR1 LGHDT, CDR2 YNNKEL (reference sequence). Trimming took off 0 bases at V and 5 bases at J, with 16 bases between the two ends. The length of the CDR3 is 16 residues.

This clone was seen only a few times. The V gene is TRBV5-4, the J gene TRBJ1-6; 7 nucleotides align to TRBD1. The CDR3 extends over 14 amino acids. The germline V gene has CDR1 SGHNT and CDR2 YYREEE (reference sequence). Trimming removed 4 bases from V and 6 bases from J; junction bases left unmatched: 4. The CDR3 DNA reads as TGTGCCAGCAGCCCCGGACAGGTTAATTCACCCCTCCACTTT. This encodes CASSPGQVNSPLHF.

Comment on this clone: This sample also contains other DNA sequences that code for the same CDR3. The chain employs TRBV28 and TRBJ1-2, with 9 bases lining up with TRBD1. This CDR3 region has 14 residues. V dropped 6 bases and J dropped 4; count of bases not matched to a gene: 6. Germline CDR1 MDHEN, CDR2 SYDVKM. The CDR3 DNA follows: TGTGCCAGCAGCTTAGGACAGGGGAGCTATGGCTACACCTTC. Protein sequence: CASSLGQGSYGYTF.

The chain links TRBV28 to TRBJ2-3; 11 bases map to TRBD2. Per germline, CDR1 MDHEN and CDR2 SYDVKM. Unmatched junction bases numbered 10, after V lost 5 bases and J lost 3 bases. CDR3 length equals 17 residues. The CDR3 region has the DNA TGTGCCAGCAGTACACCTTTTGGACTAGCGGGTACAGATACGCAGTATTTT. It specifies CASSTPFGLAGTDTQYF.

Here the CDR3 reads CASSLGLAVLNTGELFF. In nucleotides, the CDR3 is TGCGCCAGCAGCTTGGGACTAGCGGTCCTTAACACCGGGGAGCTGTTTTTT. J is TRBJ2-2 and V is TRBV5-1; 9 nucleotides line up with TRBD2. The CDR3 covers 17 residues. Trimming cost V 0 bases and J 2 bases; bases outside gene matches: 5. Germline V CDR1 and CDR2: SGHRS, YFSETQ.

This rearrangement joins TRBV11-2 to TRBJ2-2; a weak D match, TRBD2 (6 bases). The CDR3 sequence is 17 residues long. Trimming stripped 5 bases from V and 4 bases from J, with 20 bases between. The germline V gene has CDR1 SGHAT and CDR2 FQNNGV. The CDR3 is CASSPGGWEPRTGELFF. CDR3 sequence (DNA): TGTGCCAGCAGCCCTGGGGGGTGGGAGCCTCGCACCGGGGAGCTGTTTTTT.

This clone was observed once. The V gene is TRBV5-1, the J gene TRBJ1-1; D unresolved. Trimming pared 0 bases from V and 0 bases from J, leaving 6 bases between. Germline CDR1 and CDR2: SGHRS and YFSETQ. The CDR3 is 14 residues long. CDR3 in amino acids: CASSLEVMNTEAFF. The CDR3 nucleotides read TGCGCCAGCAGCTTGGAGGTTATGAACACTGAAGCTTTCTTT.

This clone was picked up a small number of times. J is TRBJ2-7 and V is TRBV18, with unresolved D. Trimming removed 2 bases from V and 6 bases from J, with 8 bases in between. The CDR3 length is 12 residues. The germline gives CDR1 KGHSH, CDR2 LQKENI. This CDR3 reads CASSPAVSEQYF. For the CDR3, the DNA is TGTGCCAGCTCACCAGCAGTCTCCGAGCAGTACTTC. Using reference TRBV18 and TRBJ2-7 for the parts outside the CDR3, the full variable domain is NAGVMQNPRHLVRRRGQEARLRCSPMKGHSHVYWYRQLPEEGLKFMVYLQKENIIDESGMPKERFSAEFPKEGPSILRIQQVVRGDSAAYFCASSPAVSEQYFGPGTRLTVT.

The chain couples TRBV20-1 to TRBJ1-4; D is unresolved. The germline V and J ends were trimmed by 3 bases and 8 bases, with 7 bases remaining between them. The CDR3 is 11 residues long. From germline, CDR1 is DFQATT and CDR2 SNEGSKA (reference sequence). Here the CDR3 reads CSASPGEKLFF. The CDR3 DNA reads as TGCAGTGCTAGCCCCGGGGAAAAACTGTTTTTT.

The rearrangement links TRBV7-3 to TRBJ2-2, with a tentative D call TRBD2 (5 bases). Germline CDR1 and CDR2: SGHTA and FQGTGA. The CDR3 covers 15 residues. The V end lost 4 bases, the J end lost 7 bases, and 16 bases lay between the germline ends. The CDR3 region is CASSSLDLWSGELFF. The CDR3 region has the DNA TGTGCCAGCAGCTCACTAGACCTTTGGAGCGGGGAGCTGTTTTTT.

V is TRBV18 and J is TRBJ1-1; D is uncertain. Trimming shortened V by 4 bases and J by 4 bases, and 16 bases separated the two germline ends. CDR3 length: 15 amino acids. Germline V lookup: CDR1 KGHSH, CDR2 LQKENI. CDR3 in amino acids: CASSLRPNTGTEAFF. CDR3 nucleotides: TGTGCCAGCTCACTTCGACCGAACACGGGCACTGAAGCTTTCTTT.

J is TRBJ1-2 and V is TRBV28; no clear D. Looked up from germline, CDR1 is MDHEN and CDR2 is SYDVKM. V dropped 2 bases and J dropped 8 bases, with 18 bases sitting between them. The CDR3 covers 15 residues. For the CDR3, the DNA is TGTGCCAGCAGTTTAGAATCAGGACCCAGCGCGGGCTACACCTTC. It specifies CASSLESGPSAGYTF.

This chain links TRBV5-6 with TRBJ1-6, with D maybe TRBD1 (5 bases). The V end lost 4 bases, the J end lost 10 bases, and 15 bases lay between the germline ends. Germline-derived CDR1 and CDR2 are SGHDT and YYEEEE. This CDR3 has 14 residues. The CDR3 protein is CASSPLRGGSPLHF. CDR3 bases: TGTGCCAGCAGCCCGTTGAGGGGAGGGTCACCCCTCCACTTT.

J is TRBJ1-1 and V is TRBV19, with no clear D. There are 14 residues in the CDR3. With 7 bases removed from V and 6 bases from J, the gap between germline ends came to 18 bases. Germline CDR1 reads LNHDA; CDR2 reads SQIVND (reference sequence). CDR3 protein: CASTMGLEPAEAFF. CDR3 bases: TGTGCCAGTACCATGGGCCTAGAGCCCGCTGAAGCTTTCTTT.

V usage is TRBV7-8 and J usage is TRBJ1-3, with unresolved D. CDR1 SGHVS and CDR2 FQNEAQ come from the germline V gene. With 1 base removed from V and 5 bases from J, the gap between germline ends came to 6 bases. The CDR3 consists of 13 residues. Here the CDR3 reads CASSLEVRNTIYF. The CDR3 DNA follows: TGTGCCAGCAGCTTAGAAGTGAGAAACACCATATATTTT.

The chain uses TRBV19 and TRBJ2-2; the D gene is possibly TRBD1 (5 bases). CDR1 and CDR2 (germline): LNHDA, SQIVND (reference sequence). The V end was cut by 4 bases, the J end by 1 base, with 10 bases between. This CDR3 spans 15 amino acids. This CDR3 reads CASSTAGRNTGELFF. The CDR3 nucleotides read TGTGCCAGTAGTACGGCAGGGCGGAACACCGGGGAGCTGTTTTTT.

This clone has more than one count but fewer than ten. This chain uses TRBV6-5 with TRBJ2-1, with D maybe TRBD1 (6 bases). Trimming pared 4 bases from V and 8 bases from J, leaving 15 bases between. Germline CDR1 is MNHEY and CDR2 is SVGAGI. CDR3 length: 14 residues. Here the CDR3 reads CASSLGDTWDEQFF. As DNA, the CDR3 is TGTGCCAGCAGTTTGGGGGACACTTGGGATGAGCAGTTCTTC.

This rearrangement joins TRBV3-1 (or the pseudogene TRBV3-2) to TRBJ2-5; maybe TRBD2 (6 bases). V lost 1 base, J lost 2 bases, and 8 bases lay in between. The CDR3 has 14 amino acids. Per germline, CDR1 LGHDT and CDR2 YNNKEL (reference sequence). The CDR3 DNA is TGTGCCAGCAGCCAAGTGGGGACTCAAGAGACCCAGTACTTC. Translated: CASSQVGTQETQYF.

The table lists this clone with a few counts. J is TRBJ1-3 and V is TRBV7-9; D gene uncertain. This CDR3 contains 18 residues. From germline, CDR1 is SEHNR and CDR2 FQNEAQ (reference sequence). Trimming shortened V by 4 bases and J by 0 bases, and 19 bases separated the two germline ends. The CDR3 sequence is CASSSPKGSPSSGNTIYF. The CDR3 region has the DNA TGTGCCAGCAGCTCCCCAAAGGGAAGCCCAAGCTCTGGAAACACCATATATTTT.